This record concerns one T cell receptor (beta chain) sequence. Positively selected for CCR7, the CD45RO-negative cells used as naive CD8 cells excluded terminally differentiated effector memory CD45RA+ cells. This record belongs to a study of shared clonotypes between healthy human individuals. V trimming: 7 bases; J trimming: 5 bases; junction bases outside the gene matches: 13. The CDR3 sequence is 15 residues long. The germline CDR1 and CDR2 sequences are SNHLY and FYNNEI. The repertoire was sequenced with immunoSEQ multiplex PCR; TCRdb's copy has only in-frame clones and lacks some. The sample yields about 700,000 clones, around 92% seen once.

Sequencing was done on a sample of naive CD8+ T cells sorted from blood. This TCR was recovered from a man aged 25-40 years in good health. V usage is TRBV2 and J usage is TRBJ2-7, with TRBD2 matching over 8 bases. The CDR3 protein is CASIGDPAGDNEQYF. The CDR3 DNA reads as TGTGCCAGCATTGGGGATCCAGCGGGAGACAACGAGCAGTACTTC.